The T cell receptor beta chain described here comes from a study of post-analysis software for immune sequencing data. As for the study in general: The disease courses covered relapsing-remitting, secondary progressive and progressive-relapsing multiple sclerosis.

Carried by the TCR beta cDNA libraries were unique molecular identifiers. Input of about 0.9 to 10 million T cells yielded roughly 530,000 cDNA molecules. TCRdb re-called the PCR reads with MiXCR, one entry per CDR3 protein. The sample records 700,000 to 800,000 distinct CDR3 sequences, 25% to 30% being singletons. Looked up from germline, CDR1 is SGDLS and CDR2 is YYNGEE. Trimming cost V 3 bases and J 6 bases; bases outside gene matches: 7. The CDR3 has 14 residues. General study results and limits: TRBV5-6, TRBV5-1 and TRBV20-1 belonged to a set of a handful of TRBV segments that were more frequent in patients than controls. Normalized Chao1 diversity was significantly reduced in patients versus controls. Strong same-batch co-clustering of samples appeared with F measure clustering.

Remarks on this clonotype: What it binds is unknown.

The TCR was taken from a girl aged 10 to 17 with multiple sclerosis. Sequencing was done on a sample of blood. V is TRBV9 and J is TRBJ2-7; 9 bases are shared with TRBD1. In DNA form, the CDR3 reads TGTGCCAGCAGCGGATCGACAGGGGGAACCGAGCAGTACTTC. It translates to CASSGSTGGTEQYF.